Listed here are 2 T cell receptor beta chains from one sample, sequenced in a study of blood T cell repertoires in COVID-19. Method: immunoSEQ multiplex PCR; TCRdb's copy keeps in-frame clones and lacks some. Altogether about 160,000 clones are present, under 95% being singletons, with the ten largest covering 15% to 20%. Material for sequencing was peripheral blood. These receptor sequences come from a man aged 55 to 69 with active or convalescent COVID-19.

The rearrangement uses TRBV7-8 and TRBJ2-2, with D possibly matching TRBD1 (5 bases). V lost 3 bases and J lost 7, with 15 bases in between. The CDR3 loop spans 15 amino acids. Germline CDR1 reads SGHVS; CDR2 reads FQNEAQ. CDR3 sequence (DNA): TGTGCCAGCAGCTTGGGGCAGGGCAGTATCGGGGAGCTGTTTTTT. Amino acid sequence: CASSLGQGSIGELFF.

The CDR3 coding sequence is TGTGCAGCGAGCGGGCCTAAGGAAGGCGATGAGCAGTTCTTC. Translation gives CAASGPKEGDEQFF. The V gene is TRBV19, the J gene TRBJ2-1; possible D gene TRBD2, 6 bases. This CDR3 spans 14 amino acids. Germline CDR1 and CDR2: LNHDA and SQIVND (reference sequence).